The clone carrying this T cell receptor (beta chain) was found many times. Its antigen is currently unknown. V lost 5 bases to trimming and J lost 4 bases, with 12 bases between them. The germline gives CDR1 SGHAT, CDR2 FQDESV (reference sequence). The CDR3 is made up of 14 amino acids. This record belongs to a study of response to subunit inactivated influenza vaccine. Overall study findings and caveats: Seasonal influenza vaccination, on each occasion, was suggested by the authors to recruit few new T cells.

TCRdb used MiXCR to reprocess the RT-PCR reads, holding one entry per CDR3 protein. The sample lists 500,000 to 600,000 distinct CDR3 sequences, approximately 7.1% occurring once. This sequence originates from a man between 50 and 70 years old who received an inactivated influenza vaccine. Sequencing was performed on PBMCs from blood, taken around 25 months after vaccination. The V and J genes are TRBV11-1 and TRBJ2-1; D perhaps matches TRBD1 (6 bases). The CDR3 DNA is TGTGCCAGCAGCCGCCGGGACAAATACAATGAGCAGTTCTTC. Translating it yields CASSRRDKYNEQFF.